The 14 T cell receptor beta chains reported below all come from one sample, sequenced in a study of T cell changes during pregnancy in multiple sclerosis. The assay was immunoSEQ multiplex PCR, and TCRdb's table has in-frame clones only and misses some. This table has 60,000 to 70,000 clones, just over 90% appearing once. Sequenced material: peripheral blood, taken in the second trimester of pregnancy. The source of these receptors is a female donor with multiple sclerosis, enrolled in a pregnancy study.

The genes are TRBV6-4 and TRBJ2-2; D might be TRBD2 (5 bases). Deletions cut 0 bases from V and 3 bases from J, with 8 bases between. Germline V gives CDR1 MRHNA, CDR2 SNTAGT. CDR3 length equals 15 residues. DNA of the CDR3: TGTGCCAGCAGTGACTCAGCGGATGACACCGGGGAGCTGTTTTTT. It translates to CASSDSADDTGELFF.

This CDR3 is CAWSVARTSGRANTQYF. In DNA form, the CDR3 reads TGTGCCTGGAGCGTTGCCCGGACTAGCGGGAGGGCGAATACGCAGTATTTT. This chain uses TRBV30 with TRBJ2-3; 15 bases agree with TRBD2. The CDR3 is 17 amino acids. The trim removed 3 bases at V and 7 bases at J, leaving 11 bases unmatched. CDR1 is GTSNPN, CDR2 SVGIG, per germline (reference sequence). The variable domain in full, completed from reference TRBV30 and TRBJ2-3, reads SQTIHQWPATLVQPVGSPLSLECTVEGTSNPNLYWYRQAAGRGLQLLFYSVGIGQISSEVPQNLSASRPQDRQFILSSKKLLLSDSGFYLCAWSVARTSGRANTQYFGPGTRLTVL.

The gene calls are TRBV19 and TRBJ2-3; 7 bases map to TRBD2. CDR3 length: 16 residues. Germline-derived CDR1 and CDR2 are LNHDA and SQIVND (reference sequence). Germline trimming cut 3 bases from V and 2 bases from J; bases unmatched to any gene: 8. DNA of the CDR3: TGTGCCAGTAGTATCGGCCGGCGGGGGTTCACAGATACGCAGTATTTT. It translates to CASSIGRRGFTDTQYF.

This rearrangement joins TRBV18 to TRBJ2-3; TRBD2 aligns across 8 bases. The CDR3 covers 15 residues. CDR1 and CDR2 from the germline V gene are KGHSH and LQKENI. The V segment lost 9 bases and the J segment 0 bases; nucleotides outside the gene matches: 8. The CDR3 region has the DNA TGTGCCAGTCGACGGCGGGGGGCTAGCACAGATACGCAGTATTTT. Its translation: CASRRRGASTDTQYF.

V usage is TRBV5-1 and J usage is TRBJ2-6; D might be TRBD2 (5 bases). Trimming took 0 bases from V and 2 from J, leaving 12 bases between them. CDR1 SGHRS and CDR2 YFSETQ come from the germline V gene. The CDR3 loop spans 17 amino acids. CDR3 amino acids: CASSLAASTPGANVLTF. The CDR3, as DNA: TGCGCCAGCAGCTTGGCCGCTAGCACTCCTGGGGCCAACGTCCTGACTTTC.

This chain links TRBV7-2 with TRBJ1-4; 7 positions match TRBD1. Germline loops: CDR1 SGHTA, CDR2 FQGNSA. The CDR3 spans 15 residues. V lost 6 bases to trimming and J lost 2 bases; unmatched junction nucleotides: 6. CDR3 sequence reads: CASRLTGATNEKLFF. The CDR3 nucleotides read TGTGCCAGCAGGCTTACAGGGGCGACTAATGAAAAACTGTTTTTT.

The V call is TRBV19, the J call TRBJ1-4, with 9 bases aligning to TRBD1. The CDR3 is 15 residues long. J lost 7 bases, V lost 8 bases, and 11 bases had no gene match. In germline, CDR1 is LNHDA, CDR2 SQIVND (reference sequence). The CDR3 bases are TGTGCCAGTGGCCGATCCGGGACAGGGAGTGAAAAACTGTTTTTT. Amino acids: CASGRSGTGSEKLFF.

The CDR3 DNA sequence: TGTGCCAGCAGGACAGGCCACTCACCCCTCCACTTT. Amino acids: CASRTGHSPLHF. The V call is TRBV25-1, the J call TRBJ1-6; D is perhaps TRBD1 (6 bases). This CDR3 has 12 amino acids. Trimming removed 6 bases at V and 10 bases at J, with 10 bases between. In germline, CDR1 is MGHDK, CDR2 SYGVNS.

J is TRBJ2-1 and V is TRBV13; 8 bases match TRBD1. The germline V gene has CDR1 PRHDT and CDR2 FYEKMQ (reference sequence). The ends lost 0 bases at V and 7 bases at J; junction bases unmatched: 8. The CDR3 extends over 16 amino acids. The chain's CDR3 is CASSLGAQGAGNEQFF. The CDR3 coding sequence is TGTGCCAGCAGCTTAGGCGCGCAGGGGGCTGGGAATGAGCAGTTCTTC.

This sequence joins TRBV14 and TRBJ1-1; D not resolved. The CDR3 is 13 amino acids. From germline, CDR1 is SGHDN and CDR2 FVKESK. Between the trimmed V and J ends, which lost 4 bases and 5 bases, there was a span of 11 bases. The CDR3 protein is CASSPNQLTEAFF. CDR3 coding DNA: TGTGCCAGCAGCCCAAATCAGTTGACTGAAGCTTTCTTT.

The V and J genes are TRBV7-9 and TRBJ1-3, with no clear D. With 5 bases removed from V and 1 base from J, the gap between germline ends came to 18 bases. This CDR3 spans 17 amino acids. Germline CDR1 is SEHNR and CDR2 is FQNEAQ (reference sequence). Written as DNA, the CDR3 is TGTGCCAGCAGCCCAAGTGAAGGACTTCTATCTGGAAACACCATATATTTT. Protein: CASSPSEGLLSGNTIYF.

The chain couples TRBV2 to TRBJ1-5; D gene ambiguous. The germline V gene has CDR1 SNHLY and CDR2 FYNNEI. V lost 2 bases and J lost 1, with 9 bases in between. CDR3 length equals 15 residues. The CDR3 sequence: CASSESLYSNQPQHF. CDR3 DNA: TGTGCCAGCAGTGAAAGTCTCTACAGCAATCAGCCCCAGCATTTT. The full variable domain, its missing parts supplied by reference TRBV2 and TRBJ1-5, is EPEVTQTPSHQVTQMGQEVILRCVPISNHLYFYWYRQILGQKVEFLVSFYNNEISEKSEIFDDQFSVERPDGSNFTLKIRSTKLEDSAMYFCASSESLYSNQPQHFGDGTRLSIL.

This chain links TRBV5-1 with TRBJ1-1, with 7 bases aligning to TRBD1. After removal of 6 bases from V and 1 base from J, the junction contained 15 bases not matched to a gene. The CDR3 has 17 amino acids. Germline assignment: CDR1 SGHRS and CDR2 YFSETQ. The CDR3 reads CASNPRTGTTENTEAFF. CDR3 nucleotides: TGCGCCAGCAATCCGCGGACAGGTACCACGGAGAACACTGAAGCTTTCTTT.

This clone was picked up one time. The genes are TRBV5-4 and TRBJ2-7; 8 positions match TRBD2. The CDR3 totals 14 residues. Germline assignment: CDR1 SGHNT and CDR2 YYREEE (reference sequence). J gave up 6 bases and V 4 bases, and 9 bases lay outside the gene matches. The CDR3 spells CASSPSGSIIEQYF. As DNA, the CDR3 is TGTGCCAGCAGCCCAAGCGGGAGTATAATCGAGCAGTACTTC.